The T cell receptor beta chain described here comes from a study of identical twins. Via MiXCR, TCRdb re-called the 5' RACE reads, giving one row per CDR3 protein. The repertoire holds more than 400,000 distinct CDR3 sequences, with over 12% as singletons. Healthy Caucasians provided all donations. Germline V gene lookup returns CDR1 SGHTA and CDR2 FQGNSA. V dropped 5 bases and J dropped 4 bases, with 10 bases sitting between them. The CDR3 contains 13 residues. This sample also appeared in a second study, on yellow fever vaccine responses in identical twins.

This clonotype was obtained from a woman aged 18-29 years in good health. The J gene is TRBJ2-3, the V gene TRBV7-2; D is unclear. The specimen was CD4+ T cells sorted from blood. CDR3 sequence reads: CASSPPQPDTQYF. CDR3 nucleotides: TGTGCCAGCAGCCCCCCCCAGCCAGATACGCAGTATTTT.